This T cell receptor (beta chain) comes out of a study of blood T cell repertoires in COVID-19. About the study: Collection of acute and convalescent COVID-19 samples took place in the United States, Italy and Spain. PBMCs, B-cell-depleted T cells, or T cells provided the cDNA or gDNA that made up the material.

Germline V CDR1 and CDR2: MGHRA, YSYEKL. This CDR3 has 13 residues. V was pared by 0 bases and J by 7 bases, with 9 bases between. Per the original methods: Estimates of nucleated cell counts were drawn from the amplification of reference gene primers. TCRdb keeps only in-frame clones here, not all; method: immunoSEQ multiplex PCR. V and J calls and clone size are copied from that table; D and trimming were computed from the DNA. The data contain roughly 92,000 clones, roughly 86% of them singletons. This receptor was obtained from a man aged 50-59 years with acute or convalescent COVID-19. Sequencing was carried out using peripheral blood. V gene TRBV4-1 combines with J gene TRBJ1-1, with D hard to call. CDR3 region: CASSQEGDYEAFF. In nucleotides, the CDR3 is TGCGCCAGCAGCCAAGAGGGAGATTATGAAGCTTTCTTT.